The sequence of this T cell receptor (beta chain) was determined in a study of T cell changes during pregnancy in multiple sclerosis. Germline V gene lookup returns CDR1 GTSNPN and CDR2 SVGIG (reference sequence). The CDR3 length is 13 residues. Trimming removed 2 bases at V and 1 base at J, with 8 bases between. Sequencing used immunoSEQ multiplex PCR; TCRdb keeps in-frame clones, though not all of them. Of tens of thousands of clones in the sample, over 80% were seen once. The source material was peripheral blood, sampled in the second trimester of pregnancy. The origin of this receptor is a female donor in good health, enrolled as a control in a pregnancy study. The rearrangement links TRBV30 to TRBJ1-1, with a tentative D call TRBD1 (6 bases). The DNA of the CDR3 is TGTGCCTGGAGTACAGGGTGGAACACTGAAGCTTTCTTT. It is translated as CAWSTGWNTEAFF.